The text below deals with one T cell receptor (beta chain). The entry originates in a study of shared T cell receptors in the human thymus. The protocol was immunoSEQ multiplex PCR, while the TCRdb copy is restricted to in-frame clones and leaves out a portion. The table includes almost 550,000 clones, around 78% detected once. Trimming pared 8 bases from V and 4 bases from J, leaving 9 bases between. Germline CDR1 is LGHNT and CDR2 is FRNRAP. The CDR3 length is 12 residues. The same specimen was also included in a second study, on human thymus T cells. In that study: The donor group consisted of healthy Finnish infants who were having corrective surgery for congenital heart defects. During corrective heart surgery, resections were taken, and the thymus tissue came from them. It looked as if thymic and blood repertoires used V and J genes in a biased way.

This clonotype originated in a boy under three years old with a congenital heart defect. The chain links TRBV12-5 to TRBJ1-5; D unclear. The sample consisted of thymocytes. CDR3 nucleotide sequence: TGTGCTAGTAGTGAGGTAAATCAGCCCCAGCATTTT. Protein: CASSEVNQPQHF.